This paragraph covers one TCR beta chain sequence. Its target is unknown. The CDR3 goes on 3 residues after the read ends, and that part is filled in from the germline J gene. The data are from a study of T cell clonality in common variable immunodeficiency. General study findings and limits: In common variable immunodeficiency, TCR beta chains reportedly carried fewer deletions and N-nucleotide insertions. Compared with healthy controls, CVID subjects showed increased TCRbeta clonality, mostly in about a third.

Germline-derived CDR1 and CDR2 are MNHEY and SVGEGT. Trimming took 5 bases from V and 6 from J, leaving 5 bases between them. This CDR3 spans 11 amino acids. Diagnosis required reduced IgG, IgA and/or IgM with specific antibody deficiency. Caucasian heritage predominated among both patients and controls. No CVID subject was ill or on immunomodulatory drugs when sampled. Measured with immunoSEQ multiplex PCR; TCRdb has only the in-frame clones, and not every one. The data show some 28,000 clones, with none appearing a single time. This TCR was sampled from a human donor with common variable immunodeficiency. The chain combines TRBV6-2 or TRBV6-3 with TRBJ1-5, with D uncertain. Material for sequencing was peripheral blood mononuclear cells. The CDR3: CASSNGQPQHF. Partial CDR3 DNA: TGTGCCAGCAGTAACGGTCAGCCC.